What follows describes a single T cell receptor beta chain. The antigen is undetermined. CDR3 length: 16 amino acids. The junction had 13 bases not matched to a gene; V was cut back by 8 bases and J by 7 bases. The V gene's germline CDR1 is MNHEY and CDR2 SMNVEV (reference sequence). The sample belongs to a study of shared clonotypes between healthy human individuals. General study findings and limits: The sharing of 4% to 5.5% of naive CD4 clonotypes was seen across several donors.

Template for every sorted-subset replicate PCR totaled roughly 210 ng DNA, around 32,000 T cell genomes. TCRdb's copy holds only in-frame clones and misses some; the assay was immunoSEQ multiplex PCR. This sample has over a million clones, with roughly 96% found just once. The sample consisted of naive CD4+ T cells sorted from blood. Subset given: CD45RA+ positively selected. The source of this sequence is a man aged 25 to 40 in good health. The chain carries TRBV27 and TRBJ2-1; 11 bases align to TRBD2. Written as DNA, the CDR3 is TGTGCCAGCTGTCTTGTAGGGCTAGCGGGAGGTAATGAGCAGTTCTTC. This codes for CASCLVGLAGGNEQFF.